This T cell receptor beta chain was sequenced for a study of post-analysis software for immune sequencing data. Each TCR beta cDNA library carried unique molecular identifiers. TCRdb analysed the PCR reads with MiXCR anew, one entry per CDR3 protein. The sample has 800,000 to 950,000 distinct CDR3 sequences, about 50% seen once. The source is a girl aged 5-17 years with multiple sclerosis. Specimen: blood.

CDR3 sequence reads: CASSQAFVGMNTEAFF. DNA of the CDR3: TGTGCCAGCAGCCAAGCGTTCGTGGGGATGAACACTGAAGCTTTCTTT. The rearrangement links TRBV3-1 to TRBJ1-1; unclear D gene. The CDR3 extends over 16 amino acids. Germline V gene sequence: CDR1 LGHDT, CDR2 YNNKEL (reference sequence). V lost 1 base and J 0 bases, leaving 12 bases between the germline ends.